A single sample gave rise to the 13 T cell receptor beta chains below, sequenced in a study of T cell repertoires in ileal Crohn's disease. The method was immunoSEQ multiplex PCR; TCRdb's version includes in-frame clones alone and lacks a portion of them. Of about 7,200 clones listed, around 70% are singletons. The time point here: neoterminal ileum biopsy at postoperative endoscopy, about 6 months after surgery. Sequenced sample: ileal tissue. These receptors all stem from an adult with Crohn's disease.

This clone occurred a few times. The chain carries TRBV5-1 and TRBJ2-1; D ambiguous. Germline lookup yields CDR1 SGHRS and CDR2 YFSETQ. The CDR3 contains 14 residues. V was trimmed by 4 bases and J by 6 bases, leaving 14 bases between them. The chain's CDR3 is CASSIGGERNEQFF. The CDR3 DNA follows: TGCGCCAGCAGCATAGGCGGCGAGCGCAATGAGCAGTTCTTC.

The chain couples TRBV6-1 to TRBJ1-1, with unresolved D. Germline values: CDR1 MNHNS, CDR2 SASEGT. V lost 6 bases, J lost 1 base, and 6 bases lay in between. The CDR3 is made up of 12 amino acids. CDR3 residues: CASRYRNTEAFF. CDR3 bases: TGTGCCAGCAGATACAGGAACACTGAAGCTTTCTTT.

The rearrangement links TRBV9 to TRBJ2-1, with a weak D call TRBD2 (6 bases). Trimming shortened V by 3 bases and J by 4 bases, and 11 bases separated the two germline ends. Germline lookup yields CDR1 SGDLS and CDR2 YYNGEE. The CDR3 is 14 amino acids. CDR3: CASSAGTAYNEQFF. CDR3 DNA sequence: TGTGCCAGCAGCGCCGGGACTGCATACAATGAGCAGTTCTTC.

This clone was seen just once. This chain links TRBV9 with TRBJ2-3; D is possibly TRBD2 (5 bases). The CDR3 is made up of 15 amino acids. The V gene's germline CDR1 is SGDLS and CDR2 YYNGEE. The germline V and J ends were trimmed by 3 bases and 1 base, with 12 bases remaining between them. The CDR3 coding sequence is TGTGCCAGCAGCGCGCGGGCCGGGGGCACAGATACGCAGTATTTT. It specifies CASSARAGGTDTQYF.

The V gene is TRBV29-1, the J gene TRBJ2-1; a weak D match, TRBD1 (6 bases). CDR3 size: 14 residues. The germline CDR1 and CDR2 sequences are SQVTM and ANQGSEA. Trimming left V 7 bases short and J 0 bases short, with 13 bases between. CDR3 loop: CSAGHRSSYNEQFF. CDR3 DNA: TGCAGCGCGGGACACAGGAGCTCCTACAATGAGCAGTTCTTC.

This clone was observed a few times. This chain connects TRBV7-2 to TRBJ2-7; 7 bases agree with TRBD2. The CDR3 has 16 residues. V shed 0 bases and J 2 bases; nucleotides not matched to a gene: 7. The germline gives CDR1 SGHTA, CDR2 FQGNSA. CDR3 coding DNA: TGTGCCAGCAGCTTAGCGCAAGCGGGGCCCGCCTACGAGCAGTACTTC. Its protein product is CASSLAQAGPAYEQYF.

The chain has TRBV18 and TRBJ1-1, with 7 bases that match TRBD1. Per the germline V gene, CDR1 is KGHSH and CDR2 is LQKENI. The CDR3 length is 17 residues. J lost 0 bases, V lost 5 bases, and 12 bases had no gene match. CDR3 nucleotides: TGTGCCAGCTCAGCCCAGGGGGGAGCTGGGATGAACACTGAAGCTTTCTTT. Its protein product is CASSAQGGAGMNTEAFF.

V gene TRBV15 combines with J gene TRBJ1-2, with 11 positions matching TRBD1. From germline, CDR1 is LNHNV and CDR2 YYDKDF (reference sequence). The CDR3 has 15 amino acids. V lost 5 bases, J lost 1 base, and 3 bases stayed unmatched. In DNA form, the CDR3 reads TGTGCCACCAGCGAAGGGACAGGGGGTAACTATGGCTACACCTTC. Residues: CATSEGTGGNYGYTF.

This chain joins TRBV6-5 and TRBJ2-3; the D gene is possibly TRBD2 (5 bases). Trimming removed 6 bases from V and 3 bases from J, with 13 bases in between. This CDR3 is 14 amino acids long. From germline, CDR1 is MNHEY and CDR2 SVGAGI. CDR3 DNA sequence: TGTGCCAGCAGAAACCTCCGGGGTACAGATACGCAGTATTTT. Protein product: CASRNLRGTDTQYF.

The chain links TRBV27 to TRBJ1-6, with unresolved D. The CDR3 contains 12 residues. Trimming stripped 3 bases from V and 8 bases from J, with 5 bases between. CDR1 is MNHEY and CDR2 is SMNVEV in the germline V gene (reference sequence). CDR3 sequence: CASSFPDSPLHF. The DNA of the CDR3 is TGTGCCAGCAGTTTCCCTGATTCACCCCTCCACTTT.

The chain has TRBV2 and TRBJ2-5; no clear D. Judging by the DNA end, TRBJ2-7 fits better; the J call may be wrong. Germline lookup yields CDR1 SNHLY and CDR2 FYNNEI. The CDR3 has 14 residues. The CDR3 region is CASSEALLEYEQYF. The CDR3 bases are TGTGCCAGCAGTGAAGCTCTACTTGAATACGAGCAGTACTTC.

This clone was seen more than once but under ten times. This chain uses TRBV30 with TRBJ1-1; D ambiguous. Trimming took off 3 bases at V and 10 bases at J, with 15 bases between the two ends. Germline CDR1 is GTSNPN and CDR2 is SVGIG (reference sequence). The CDR3 spans 12 residues. The DNA for the CDR3 is TGTGCCTGGAGGCTTACCACACTAGGAGCTTTCTTT. Its translation: CAWRLTTLGAFF.

V gene TRBV2 combines with J gene TRBJ1-4; D remains unclear. There are 11 residues in the CDR3. CDR1 and CDR2 from the germline V gene are SNHLY and FYNNEI. The V gene lost 7 bases and the J gene lost 8 bases, with 8 bases spanning the gap. The CDR3: CASTRIEKLFF. CDR3 nucleotides: TGTGCCAGCACCAGAATCGAAAAACTGTTTTTT.